The TCR beta chain described here comes from a study of blood T cell repertoires in COVID-19. The wider study: There were acute and convalescent COVID-19 samples, and they came from the United States, Italy and Spain. The cDNA or gDNA used as material had been derived from T cells, B-cell-depleted T cells, or PBMCs.

With 6 bases removed from V and 1 base from J, the gap between germline ends came to 15 bases. The CDR3 has 15 residues. The germline V gene has CDR1 SGHTA and CDR2 FQGNSA. Original methodology: Counts of nucleated cells, estimated from reference gene primer amplification, were obtained. Sequenced by immunoSEQ multiplex PCR; TCRdb stores in-frame clones only, minus some. The V and J calls and clone size are taken from that table; D and trimming were inferred from the DNA. The data hold 250,000 to 300,000 clones, with 88% observed a single time. The V call is TRBV7-2, the J call TRBJ1-1; a weak D match, TRBD1 (5 bases). The material sequenced was peripheral blood. The receptor's source is a woman aged 40 to 50 who had recovered from COVID-19. The chain's CDR3 is CASSRGLGGNTEAFF. CDR3 sequence (DNA): TGTGCCAGCAGTAGAGGGCTCGGGGGGAACACTGAAGCTTTCTTT.